Below, 32 T cell receptor beta chains from the same sample are listed, as sequenced in a study of cytomegalovirus exposure and HLA in healthy donors. Vbeta (60) and Jbeta (13) primers were used in the PCR. Repertoires were generated with immunoSEQ multiplex PCR, while TCRdb's copy carries only in-frame clones and drops some. The data show 110,000 or so clones, with about three quarters seen just once and approximately 12% held by the top ten. The sample taken for sequencing was PBMCs. All receptors derive from a woman aged 40 to 55 in good health and CMV-seropositive.

The V call is TRBV6-1, the J call TRBJ1-1; maybe TRBD1 (5 bases). CDR1 is MNHNS and CDR2 is SASEGT in the germline V gene. Trimming shortened V by 6 bases and J by 0 bases, and 14 bases separated the two germline ends. CDR3 length equals 15 residues. CDR3 region: CASRLQGELNTEAFF. The DNA of the CDR3 is TGTGCCAGCAGATTACAAGGGGAATTGAACACTGAAGCTTTCTTT.

The V call is TRBV6-4, the J call TRBJ2-1; 9 nucleotides line up with TRBD2. With 0 bases clipped from V and 3 bases from J, the junction kept 6 bases outside the gene matches. The CDR3 has 17 residues. From germline, CDR1 is MRHNA and CDR2 SNTAGT. CDR3 sequence (DNA): TGTGCCAGCAGTGACTCCAGGGCGGGGGGGTTCTACAATGAGCAGTTCTTC. This encodes CASSDSRAGGFYNEQFF.

This clone has just one count. This chain uses TRBV5-1 with TRBJ2-7; tentative D call: TRBD1 (5 bases). The V end was cut by 3 bases, the J end by 3 bases, with 13 bases between. The CDR3 has 14 residues. Germline CDR1 is SGHRS and CDR2 is YFSETQ. The CDR3 DNA reads as TGCGCCAGCAGCTGGCCAGGGAAGATCTACGAGCAGTACTTC. It codes for CASSWPGKIYEQYF.

The chain is built from TRBV5-1 and TRBJ1-5; D is ambiguous. Germline V gene sequence: CDR1 SGHRS, CDR2 YFSETQ. Trimming took off 2 bases at V and 4 bases at J, with 7 bases between the two ends. CDR3 length: 13 amino acids. CDR3 loop: CASSFGENQPQHF. CDR3 nucleotides: TGCGCCAGCAGCTTCGGAGAAAATCAGCCCCAGCATTTT.

In its sample, this clone was seen a few times. The V and J genes are TRBV2 and TRBJ1-2, with D uncertain. In germline, CDR1 is SNHLY, CDR2 FYNNEI. V was shortened by 3 bases and J by 0 bases, with 5 bases between the two germline ends. CDR3 length equals 13 residues. In nucleotides, the CDR3 is TGTGCCAGCAGTGATGCAGCTAACTATGGCTACACCTTC. As protein: CASSDAANYGYTF.

The V and J genes are TRBV29-1 and TRBJ1-1; possible D gene TRBD1, 5 bases. Germline CDR1 is SQVTM and CDR2 is ANQGSEA. Trimming removed 2 bases from V and 4 bases from J, with 11 bases in between. The CDR3 has 13 residues. The CDR3: CSVEQGPSTEAFF. CDR3 coding DNA: TGCAGCGTTGAACAGGGTCCTAGCACTGAAGCTTTCTTT.

The chain has TRBV6-1 and TRBJ1-2; D might be TRBD1 (6 bases). CDR1 is MNHNS and CDR2 is SASEGT in the germline V gene. Deletions cut 6 bases from V and 4 bases from J, with 12 bases between. The CDR3 is made up of 13 amino acids. The CDR3: CASSREQGYGYTF. The CDR3 DNA reads TGTGCCAGCAGCCGAGAACAGGGCTATGGCTACACCTTC.

The sample holds one count of this clone. The V gene is TRBV6-6, the J gene TRBJ2-1; 10 positions match TRBD2. The CDR3 runs 14 residues. Looked up from germline, CDR1 is MNHNY and CDR2 is SVGAGI (reference sequence). The J segment lost 6 bases and the V segment lost 5 bases, leaving 4 bases of the junction unmatched. CDR3 sequence reads: CASSRSGGANEQFF. CDR3 sequence (DNA): TGTGCCAGCAGTAGAAGCGGGGGGGCCAATGAGCAGTTCTTC.

The V gene is TRBV5-1, the J gene TRBJ1-3; perhaps TRBD1 as D (5 bases). Trimming took 6 bases from V and 2 from J, leaving 9 bases between them. Looked up from germline, CDR1 is SGHRS and CDR2 is YFSETQ. This CDR3 contains 13 residues. The CDR3 DNA reads as TGCGCCAGCATGGACATCCCTGGAAACACCATATATTTT. Translating gives CASMDIPGNTIYF.

J is TRBJ1-6 and V is TRBV9, with TRBD1 matching over 7 bases. This CDR3 contains 16 residues. Per the germline V gene, CDR1 is SGDLS and CDR2 is YYNGEE. V lost 2 bases and J lost 9; bases outside the gene matches: 11. The CDR3 nucleotides read TGTGCCAGCAGCGTGTCCCCGACAGGGTTAAGTTCACCCCTCCACTTT. As protein: CASSVSPTGLSSPLHF. The full variable domain, in which reference TRBV9 and TRBJ1-6 provide the parts outside the CDR3, is DSGVTQTPKHLITATGQRVTLRCSPRSGDLSVYWYQQSLDQGLQFLIQYYNGEERAKGNILERFSAQQFPDLHSELNLSSLELGDSALYFCASSVSPTGLSSPLHFGNGTRLTVT.

The chain joins TRBV5-4 to TRBJ2-3; TRBD1 matches at 8 bases. Trimming at V came to 0 bases and at J to 6 bases, leaving 6 bases not matched to a gene. CDR1 and CDR2 (germline): SGHNT, YYREEE (reference sequence). This CDR3 has 15 residues. This chain's CDR3 is CASSLDRTGQDTQYF. As DNA, the CDR3 is TGTGCCAGCAGCTTGGATCGGACAGGGCAGGATACGCAGTATTTT.

With respect to this clone: Other DNA sequences from this sample encode an identical CDR3 as well. The chain carries TRBV6-1 and TRBJ1-2; D is ambiguous. V gave up 0 bases and J gave up 6 bases, with 5 bases separating them. Germline-derived CDR1 and CDR2 are MNHNS and SASEGT. The CDR3 has 12 amino acids. CDR3 DNA sequence: TGTGCCAGCAGTGAAGCGGCGGATGGCTACACCTTC. Protein sequence: CASSEAADGYTF.

The chain recombines TRBV12-2 with TRBJ1-1. TRBV12-2 is a recognized pseudogene. CDR3 length: 15 amino acids. In DNA form, the CDR3 reads TGTGCAAGTCGCCCCCGGCTGAGGGAGAACACTGAAGCTTTCTTT. Amino acid sequence: CASRPRLRENTEAFF.

The genes are TRBV7-8 and TRBJ1-2; TRBD1 matches at 9 bases. CDR1 and CDR2 from the germline V gene are SGHVS and FQNEAQ. V lost 2 bases, J lost 5 bases, and 6 bases stayed unmatched. The CDR3 contains 15 residues. CDR3 region: CASSLKTGGYYGYTF. The CDR3 region has the DNA TGTGCCAGCAGCTTAAAGACAGGGGGGTATTATGGCTACACCTTC.

The chain is built from TRBV29-1 and TRBJ2-5; 9 bases match TRBD1. The CDR3 runs to 13 residues. V trimming: 6 bases; J trimming: 5 bases; junction bases outside the gene matches: 7. Germline lookup yields CDR1 SQVTM and CDR2 ANQGSEA. CDR3 in DNA: TGCAGCGTCGAACAGGGGGCAGGGGAGACCCAGTACTTC. This sequence encodes CSVEQGAGETQYF.

The chain is built from TRBV5-1 and TRBJ1-1; D is undetermined. In germline, CDR1 is SGHRS, CDR2 YFSETQ. The CDR3 is 14 residues long. Trimming stripped 0 bases from V and 5 bases from J, with 11 bases between. CDR3 sequence: CASSLAGASTEAFF. CDR3 sequence (DNA): TGCGCCAGCAGCTTGGCCGGAGCAAGTACTGAAGCTTTCTTT. Full variable domain (outside the CDR3, taken from reference TRBV5-1 and TRBJ1-1): KAGVTQTPRYLIKTRGQQVTLSCSPISGHRSVSWYQQTPGQGLQFLFEYFSETQRNKGNFPGRFSGRQFSNSRSEMNVSTLELGDSALYLCASSLAGASTEAFFGQGTRLTVV.

V is TRBV9 and J is TRBJ2-3; maybe TRBD2 (7 bases). V lost 0 bases to trimming and J lost 6 bases, with 14 bases between them. Germline V CDR1 and CDR2: SGDLS, YYNGEE. This CDR3 is 15 amino acids long. CDR3 DNA: TGTGCCAGCAGCGTAGAGGGGGGGGGAGGGGATACGCAGTATTTT. It codes for CASSVEGGGGDTQYF. Combining the CDR3 with reference TRBV9 and TRBJ2-3 gives the whole variable domain DSGVTQTPKHLITATGQRVTLRCSPRSGDLSVYWYQQSLDQGLQFLIQYYNGEERAKGNILERFSAQQFPDLHSELNLSSLELGDSALYFCASSVEGGGGDTQYFGPGTRLTVL.

On this clone itself: Within the sample, other DNA sequences also encode this same CDR3. The chain combines TRBV6-5 with TRBJ1-1; a weak D match, TRBD1 (6 bases). Germline V gene data show CDR1 as MNHEY and CDR2 as SVGAGI. V lost 4 bases, J lost 1 base, and 10 bases lay in between. This CDR3 has 14 amino acids. The CDR3 here is CASSSPGQNTEAFF. The CDR3 DNA is TGTGCCAGCAGTTCTCCGGGACAGAACACTGAAGCTTTCTTT.

The gene calls are TRBV7-2 and TRBJ2-3, with TRBD2 matching over 13 bases. CDR1 and CDR2 from the germline V gene are SGHTA and FQGNSA. There are 16 residues in the CDR3. J lost 4 bases, V lost 5 bases, and 6 bases had no gene match. Here the CDR3 DNA reads TGTGCCAGCAGCCCTAGACTAGCGGGGGGCGCAGATACGCAGTATTTT. Its protein product is CASSPRLAGGADTQYF.

With regard to this clone: Germline is not matched at one junction end, which may reflect a read error. The chain combines TRBV5-5 with TRBJ1-5; the D gene is possibly TRBD1 (6 bases). This CDR3 has 15 residues. CDR1 SGHKS and CDR2 YYEKEE come from the germline V gene (reference sequence). The CDR3 spells CASNLEWAGVQPQHF. The CDR3 DNA follows: TGTGCCAGCAACTTGGAGTGGGCAGGGGTTCAGCCCCAGCATTTT.

Only one count was recorded for this clone. V is TRBV5-4 and J is TRBJ1-1, with D possibly TRBD1 on 5 matching bases. V dropped 5 bases and J dropped 7 bases, with 27 bases sitting between them. The CDR3 covers 17 residues. Germline V CDR1 and CDR2: SGHNT, YYREEE (reference sequence). CDR3 in amino acids: CASSRGVREAGWGEAFF. The DNA of the CDR3 is TGTGCCAGCAGTCGGGGGGTCAGGGAGGCTGGCTGGGGTGAAGCTTTCTTT.

The chain couples TRBV6-5 to TRBJ1-1; D might be TRBD1 (5 bases). Germline lookup yields CDR1 MNHEY and CDR2 SVGAGI. The ends were cut back, 8 bases at V and 11 bases at J, with 15 bases in the middle. The CDR3 covers 11 residues. The CDR3 coding sequence is TGTGCCAGCGAACTCTGGGGCTTGGCTTTCTTT. Translation gives CASELWGLAFF.

The chain uses TRBV7-9 and TRBJ2-7; D gene unclear. The germline V gene encodes CDR1 SEHNR and CDR2 FQNEAQ (reference sequence). The CDR3 spans 14 residues. V was trimmed by 0 bases and J by 0 bases, leaving 6 bases between them. CDR3 in amino acids: CASSLAASSYEQYF. The CDR3 DNA follows: TGTGCCAGCAGCTTAGCGGCCAGCTCCTACGAGCAGTACTTC.

The genes are TRBV7-8 and TRBJ1-5; the D gene is possibly TRBD1 (6 bases). Germline loops: CDR1 SGHVS, CDR2 FQNEAQ. The CDR3 is made up of 17 amino acids. Trimming left V 4 bases short and J 2 bases short, with 18 bases between. CDR3: CASSSRGGRGGNQPQHF. The CDR3 DNA is TGTGCCAGCAGCTCGAGGGGGGGCCGGGGGGGCAATCAGCCCCAGCATTTT.

This clone was observed once. The chain combines TRBV7-9 with TRBJ2-3; D is possibly TRBD1 (5 bases). Germline-derived CDR1 and CDR2 are SEHNR and FQNEAQ (reference sequence). The CDR3 sequence is 17 residues long. Trimming removed 2 bases at V and 0 bases at J, with 15 bases between. The CDR3 reads CASSLRGAGPSTDTQYF. The CDR3 DNA is TGTGCCAGCAGCTTACGCGGCGCAGGGCCTAGCACAGATACGCAGTATTTT.

The chain is built from TRBV19 and TRBJ1-1; 8 nucleotides match TRBD1. The V segment lost 8 bases and the J segment 5 bases; nucleotides outside the gene matches: 10. CDR1 LNHDA and CDR2 SQIVND come from the germline V gene (reference sequence). The CDR3 is made up of 14 amino acids. This CDR3 is CASASQGVRTEAFF. The CDR3 bases are TGTGCCAGTGCCTCACAGGGGGTGAGGACTGAAGCTTTCTTT.

This rearrangement joins TRBV6-6 to TRBJ2-4; 9 bases agree with TRBD1. The CDR3 extends over 15 amino acids. Germline CDR1 reads MNHNY; CDR2 reads SVGAGI (reference sequence). Unmatched junction bases numbered 13, after V lost 7 bases and J lost 9 bases. The CDR3 loop is CASNPGQGTPGIQYF. The CDR3 bases are TGTGCCAGCAACCCGGGACAGGGTACCCCCGGCATTCAGTACTTC.

This chain joins TRBV5-1 and TRBJ1-1; possible D gene TRBD1, 5 bases. The CDR3 runs 16 residues. The germline V gene encodes CDR1 SGHRS and CDR2 YFSETQ. Trimming pared 0 bases from V and 5 bases from J, leaving 17 bases between. This CDR3 reads CASSLASGGGRTEAFF. The CDR3 DNA is TGCGCCAGCAGCTTGGCCAGTGGGGGGGGAAGAACTGAAGCTTTCTTT.

The chain is built from TRBV5-1 and TRBJ2-1; 11 nucleotides align to TRBD2. J lost 4 bases, V lost 2 bases, and 5 bases had no gene match. Germline V lookup: CDR1 SGHRS, CDR2 YFSETQ. The CDR3 runs 16 residues. The CDR3, as DNA: TGCGCCAGCAGCTTCCTATTAGCGGGGGGGTACAATGAGCAGTTCTTC. Translating it yields CASSFLLAGGYNEQFF. The full variable domain, rest sourced from reference TRBV5-1 and TRBJ2-1, is KAGVTQTPRYLIKTRGQQVTLSCSPISGHRSVSWYQQTPGQGLQFLFEYFSETQRNKGNFPGRFSGRQFSNSRSEMNVSTLELGDSALYLCASSFLLAGGYNEQFFGPGTRLTVL.

This clone was detected once. The chain joins TRBV15 to TRBJ1-1, with a tentative D call TRBD1 (5 bases). CDR3 length: 16 residues. The V and J ends lost 0 bases and 5 bases respectively, with 16 bases between them. Germline V gene lookup returns CDR1 LNHNV and CDR2 YYDKDF (reference sequence). CDR3 sequence: CATSRDRLRGGTEAFF. The CDR3 DNA reads TGTGCCACCAGCAGAGATAGGCTTAGGGGAGGGACTGAAGCTTTCTTT.

The chain couples TRBV7-9 to TRBJ1-2; the D is unclear. The CDR3 has 13 amino acids. Germline values: CDR1 SEHNR, CDR2 FQNEAQ (reference sequence). V lost 7 bases and J lost 4, with 13 bases in between. CDR3 coding DNA: TGTGCCAGCACCATCCCCGGGATCTATGGCTACACCTTC. Translation: CASTIPGIYGYTF.

V is TRBV19 and J is TRBJ1-1; maybe TRBD1 (5 bases). Germline loops: CDR1 LNHDA, CDR2 SQIVND (reference sequence). The CDR3 spans 14 residues. The V gene lost 5 bases and the J gene lost 1 base, with 11 bases spanning the gap. CDR3 protein: CASSLRASNTEAFF. The CDR3 nucleotides are TGTGCCAGTAGTCTCAGGGCCTCGAACACTGAAGCTTTCTTT.